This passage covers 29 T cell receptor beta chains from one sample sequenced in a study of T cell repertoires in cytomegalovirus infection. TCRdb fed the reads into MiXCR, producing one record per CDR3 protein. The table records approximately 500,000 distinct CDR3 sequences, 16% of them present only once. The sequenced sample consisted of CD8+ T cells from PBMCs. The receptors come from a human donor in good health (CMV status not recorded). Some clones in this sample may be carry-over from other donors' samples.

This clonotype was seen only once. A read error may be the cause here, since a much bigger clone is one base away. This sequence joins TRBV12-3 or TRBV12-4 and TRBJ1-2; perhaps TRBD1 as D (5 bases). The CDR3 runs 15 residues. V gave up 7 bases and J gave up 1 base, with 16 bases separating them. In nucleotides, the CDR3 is TGTGCCAGCACCCTAGGGGCCGAACATAACTATGGCTACACCTTC. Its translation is CASTLGAEHNYGYTF.

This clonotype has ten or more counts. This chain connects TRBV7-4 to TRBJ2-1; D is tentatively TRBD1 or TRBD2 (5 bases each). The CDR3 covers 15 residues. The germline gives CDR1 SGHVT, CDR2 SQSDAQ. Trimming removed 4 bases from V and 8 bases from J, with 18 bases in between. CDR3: CASSYRGPRVYEQFF. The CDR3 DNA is TGTGCCAGCAGCTATAGGGGACCACGGGTATATGAGCAGTTCTTC.

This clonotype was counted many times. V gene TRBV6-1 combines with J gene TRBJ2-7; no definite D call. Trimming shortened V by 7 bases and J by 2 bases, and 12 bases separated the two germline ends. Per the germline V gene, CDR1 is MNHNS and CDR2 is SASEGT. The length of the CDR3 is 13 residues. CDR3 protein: CASTGSRAYEQYF. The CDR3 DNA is TGTGCCAGCACGGGTAGCAGAGCCTACGAGCAGTACTTC.

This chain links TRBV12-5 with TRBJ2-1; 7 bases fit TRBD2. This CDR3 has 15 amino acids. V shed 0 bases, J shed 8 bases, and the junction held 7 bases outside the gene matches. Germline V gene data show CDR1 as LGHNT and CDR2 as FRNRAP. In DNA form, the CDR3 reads TGTGCTAGTGGTTTGGTCGAGGGAGGGCCCTATGAGCAGTTCTTC. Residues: CASGLVEGGPYEQFF. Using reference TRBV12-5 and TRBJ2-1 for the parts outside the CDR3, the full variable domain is DARVTQTPRHKVTEMGQEVTMRCQPILGHNTVFWYRQTMMQGLELLAYFRNRAPLDDSGMPKDRFSAEMPDATLATLKIQPSEPRDSAVYFCASGLVEGGPYEQFFGPGTRLTVL.

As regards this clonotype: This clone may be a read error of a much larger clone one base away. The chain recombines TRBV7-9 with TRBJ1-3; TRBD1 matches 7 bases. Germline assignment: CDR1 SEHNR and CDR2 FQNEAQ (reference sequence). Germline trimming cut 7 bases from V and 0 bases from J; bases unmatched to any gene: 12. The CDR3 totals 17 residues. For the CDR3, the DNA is TGTGCCAGCAATCTCCTTCCCGGGACAGACTCTGGAAACACCATATATTTT. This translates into CASNLLPGTDSGNTIYF.

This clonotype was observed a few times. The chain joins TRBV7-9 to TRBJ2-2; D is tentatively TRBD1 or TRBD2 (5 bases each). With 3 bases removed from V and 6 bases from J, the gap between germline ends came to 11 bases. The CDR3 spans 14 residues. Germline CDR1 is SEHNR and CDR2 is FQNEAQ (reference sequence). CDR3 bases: TGTGCCAGCAGCTTGCTCGGGGCCCCCGGGGAGCTGTTTTTT. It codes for CASSLLGAPGELFF.

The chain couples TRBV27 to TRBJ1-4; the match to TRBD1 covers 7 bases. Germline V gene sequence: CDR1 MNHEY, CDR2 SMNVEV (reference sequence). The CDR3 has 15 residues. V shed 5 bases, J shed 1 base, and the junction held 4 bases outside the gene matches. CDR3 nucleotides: TGTGCCAGCAGTACCCACAGGGGAACTAATGAAAAACTGTTTTTT. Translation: CASSTHRGTNEKLFF.

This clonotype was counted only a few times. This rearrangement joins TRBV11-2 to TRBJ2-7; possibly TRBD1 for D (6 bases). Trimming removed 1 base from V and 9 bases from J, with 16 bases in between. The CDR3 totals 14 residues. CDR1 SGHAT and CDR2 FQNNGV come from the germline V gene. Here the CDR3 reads CASSLAQGHLGQYF. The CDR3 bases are TGTGCCAGCAGCTTAGCTCAGGGGCACCTTGGGCAGTACTTC.

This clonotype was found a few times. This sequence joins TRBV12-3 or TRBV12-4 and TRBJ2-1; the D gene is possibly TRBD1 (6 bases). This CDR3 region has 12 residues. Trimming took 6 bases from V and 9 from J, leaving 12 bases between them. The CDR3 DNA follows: TGTGCCAGCAGCTTGAGGGGGTCTGAGCAGTTCTTC. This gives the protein CASSLRGSEQFF.

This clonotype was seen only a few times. The chain's CDR3 is CASSGSGDYQETQYF. Written as DNA, the CDR3 is TGTGCCAGCAGCGGCTCGGGGGACTACCAAGAGACCCAGTACTTC. The chain recombines TRBV6-1 with TRBJ2-5, with a weak D call TRBD2 (6 bases). CDR3 length: 15 amino acids. V shed 6 bases and J shed 0 bases, with 14 bases lying between them. Germline values: CDR1 MNHNS, CDR2 SASEGT.

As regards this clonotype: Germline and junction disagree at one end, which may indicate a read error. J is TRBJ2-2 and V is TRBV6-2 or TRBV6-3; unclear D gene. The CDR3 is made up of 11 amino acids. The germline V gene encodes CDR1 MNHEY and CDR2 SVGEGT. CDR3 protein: CARSPSGELFF. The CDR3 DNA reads TGTGCCCGCAGCCCGTCGGGGGAGCTGTTTTTT.

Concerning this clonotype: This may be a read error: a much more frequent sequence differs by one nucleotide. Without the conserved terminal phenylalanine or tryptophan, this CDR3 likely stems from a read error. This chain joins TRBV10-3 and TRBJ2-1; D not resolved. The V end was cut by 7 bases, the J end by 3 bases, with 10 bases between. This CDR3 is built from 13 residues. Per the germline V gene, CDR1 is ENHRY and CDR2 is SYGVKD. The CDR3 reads CAITEADYNEQFL. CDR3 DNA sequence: TGTGCCATCACCGAGGCGGACTACAATGAGCAGTTCTTA.

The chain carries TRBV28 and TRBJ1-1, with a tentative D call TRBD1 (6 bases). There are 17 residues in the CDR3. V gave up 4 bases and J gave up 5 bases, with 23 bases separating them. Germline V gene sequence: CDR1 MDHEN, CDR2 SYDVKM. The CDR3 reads CASSSRLVGAGGTEAFF. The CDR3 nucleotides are TGTGCCAGCAGTTCGCGTCTCGTGGGGGCCGGGGGGACTGAAGCTTTCTTT.

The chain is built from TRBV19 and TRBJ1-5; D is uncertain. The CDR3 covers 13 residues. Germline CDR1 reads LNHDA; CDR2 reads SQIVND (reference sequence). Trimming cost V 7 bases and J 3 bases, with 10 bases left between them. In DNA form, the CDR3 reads TGTGCCAGTAATCAGGTTTTCAATCAGCCCCAGCATTTT. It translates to CASNQVFNQPQHF.

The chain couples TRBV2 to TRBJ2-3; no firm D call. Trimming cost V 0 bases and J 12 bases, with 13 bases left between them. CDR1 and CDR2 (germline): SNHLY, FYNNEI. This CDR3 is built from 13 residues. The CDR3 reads CASSEAHIQTQYF. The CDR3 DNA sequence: TGTGCCAGCAGTGAAGCGCATATACAGACCCAGTATTTT.

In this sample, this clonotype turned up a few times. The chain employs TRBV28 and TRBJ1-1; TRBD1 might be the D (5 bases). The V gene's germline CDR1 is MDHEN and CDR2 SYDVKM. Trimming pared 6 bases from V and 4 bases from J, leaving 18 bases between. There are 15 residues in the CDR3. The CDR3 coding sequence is TGTGCCAGCAGCACCCGACGTGAGGGGCGCACTGAAGCTTTCTTT. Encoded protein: CASSTRREGRTEAFF.

In nucleotides, the CDR3 is TGTGCCAGTAGTATCCGAGGCCCCTCGGCAACCTACGAGCAGTACTTC. Residues: CASSIRGPSATYEQYF. The rearrangement uses TRBV19 and TRBJ2-7; no definite D call. In germline, CDR1 is LNHDA, CDR2 SQIVND (reference sequence). Trimming shortened V by 3 bases and J by 2 bases, and 17 bases separated the two germline ends. The CDR3 sequence is 16 residues long.

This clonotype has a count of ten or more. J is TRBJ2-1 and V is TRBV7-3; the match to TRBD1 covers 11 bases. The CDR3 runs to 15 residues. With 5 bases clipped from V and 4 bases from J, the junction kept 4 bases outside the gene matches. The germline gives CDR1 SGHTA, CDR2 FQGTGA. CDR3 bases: TGTGCCAGCAGCATTGGGACAGGGGGATACAATGAGCAGTTCTTC. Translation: CASSIGTGGYNEQFF.

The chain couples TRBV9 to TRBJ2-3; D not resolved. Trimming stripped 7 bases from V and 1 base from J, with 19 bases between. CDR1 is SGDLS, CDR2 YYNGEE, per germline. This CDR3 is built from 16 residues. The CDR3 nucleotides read TGTGCCAGCTCGCGTCGCTCTGGGTATCGCACAGATACGCAGTATTTT. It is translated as CASSRRSGYRTDTQYF. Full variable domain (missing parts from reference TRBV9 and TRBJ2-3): DSGVTQTPKHLITATGQRVTLRCSPRSGDLSVYWYQQSLDQGLQFLIQYYNGEERAKGNILERFSAQQFPDLHSELNLSSLELGDSALYFCASSRRSGYRTDTQYFGPGTRLTVL.

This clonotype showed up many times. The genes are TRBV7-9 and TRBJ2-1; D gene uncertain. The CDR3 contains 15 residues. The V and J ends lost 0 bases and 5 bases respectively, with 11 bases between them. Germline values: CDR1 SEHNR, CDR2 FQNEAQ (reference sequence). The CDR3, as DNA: TGTGCCAGCAGCTTAGCATCTGGCTTGGACAATGAGCAGTTCTTC. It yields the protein CASSLASGLDNEQFF. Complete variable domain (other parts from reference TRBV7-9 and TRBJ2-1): DTGVSQNPRHKITKRGQNVTFRCDPISEHNRLYWYRQTLGQGPEFLTYFQNEAQLEKSRLLSDRFSAERPKGSFSTLEIQRTEQGDSAMYLCASSLASGLDNEQFFGPGTRLTVL.

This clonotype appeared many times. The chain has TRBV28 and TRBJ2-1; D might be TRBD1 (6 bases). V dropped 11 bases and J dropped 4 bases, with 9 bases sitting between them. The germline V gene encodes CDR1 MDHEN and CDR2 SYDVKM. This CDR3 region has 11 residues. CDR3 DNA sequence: TGTGCCTCGGGACAATACAATGAGCAGTTCTTC. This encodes CASGQYNEQFF.

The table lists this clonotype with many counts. CDR3 sequence: CASRLLAGVLETQYF. CDR3 DNA: TGTGCCAGCCGCCTACTAGCGGGGGTCCTGGAGACCCAGTACTTC. The chain carries TRBV6-1 and TRBJ2-5, with 11 positions matching TRBD2. From germline, CDR1 is MNHNS and CDR2 SASEGT. V dropped 8 bases and J dropped 5; count of bases not matched to a gene: 10. The CDR3 has 15 residues.

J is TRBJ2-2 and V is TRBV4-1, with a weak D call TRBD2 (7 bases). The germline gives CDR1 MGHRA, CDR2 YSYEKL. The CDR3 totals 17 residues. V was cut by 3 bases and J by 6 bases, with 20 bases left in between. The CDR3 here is CASSQTYPAGASGELFF. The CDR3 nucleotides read TGCGCCAGCAGCCAGACCTACCCGGCGGGGGCGTCCGGGGAGCTGTTTTTT.

For the CDR3, the DNA is TGTGCCAGCAGCCCCACAGGGTTCGCGATTGGATCGAACACTGAAGCTTTCTTT. This encodes CASSPTGFAIGSNTEAFF. The chain recombines TRBV9 with TRBJ1-1, with a possible D match to TRBD1 (6 bases). The V gene's germline CDR1 is SGDLS and CDR2 YYNGEE. The V end was cut by 4 bases, the J end by 1 base, with 23 bases between. CDR3 size: 18 residues.

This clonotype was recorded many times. The CDR3 DNA follows: TGTGCCAGTAGTTCCTCGACGGACACAGATACGCAGTATTTT. This gives the protein CASSSSTDTDTQYF. The V call is TRBV19, the J call TRBJ2-3; D is unclear. The germline V gene has CDR1 LNHDA and CDR2 SQIVND (reference sequence). The CDR3 extends over 14 amino acids. The V gene lost 5 bases and the J gene lost 2 bases, with 11 bases spanning the gap.

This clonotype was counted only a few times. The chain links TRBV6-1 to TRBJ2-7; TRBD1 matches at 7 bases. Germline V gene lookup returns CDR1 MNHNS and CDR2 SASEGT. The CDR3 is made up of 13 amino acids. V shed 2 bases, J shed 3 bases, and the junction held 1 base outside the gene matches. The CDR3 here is CASSETGVYEQYF. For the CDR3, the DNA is TGTGCCAGCAGTGAAACAGGGGTCTACGAGCAGTACTTC.

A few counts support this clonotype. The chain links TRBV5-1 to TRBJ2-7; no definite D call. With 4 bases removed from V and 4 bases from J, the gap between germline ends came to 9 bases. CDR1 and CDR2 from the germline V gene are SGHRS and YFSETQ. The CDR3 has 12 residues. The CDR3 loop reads CASSESMYEQYF. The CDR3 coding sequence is TGCGCCAGCAGCGAAAGCATGTACGAGCAGTACTTC.

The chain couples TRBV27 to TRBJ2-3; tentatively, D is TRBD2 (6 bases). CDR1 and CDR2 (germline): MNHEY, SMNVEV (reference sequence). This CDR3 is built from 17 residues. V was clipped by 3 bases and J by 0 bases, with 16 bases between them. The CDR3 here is CASSLLPRGLSTDTQYF. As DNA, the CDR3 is TGTGCCAGCAGTTTGTTGCCCCGGGGGTTGAGCACAGATACGCAGTATTTT.

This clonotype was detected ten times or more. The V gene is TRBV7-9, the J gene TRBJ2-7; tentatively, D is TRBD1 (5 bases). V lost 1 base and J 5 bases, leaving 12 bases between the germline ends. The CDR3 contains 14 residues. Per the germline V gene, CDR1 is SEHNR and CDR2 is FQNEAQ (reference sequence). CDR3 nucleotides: TGTGCCAGCAGCTTAGAGGGGCCCTCGGACGAGCAGTACTTC. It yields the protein CASSLEGPSDEQYF.